This paragraph reports one T cell receptor beta chain. The length of the CDR3 is 17 residues. The germline gives CDR1 SGHNT, CDR2 YYREEE (reference sequence). Trimming removed 3 bases from V and 3 bases from J; junction bases left unmatched: 9. The sample originates from a study of blood T cell repertoires in COVID-19. Sequencing was performed with immunoSEQ multiplex PCR; in TCRdb, only in-frame clones are kept and a portion is missing. There are hundreds of thousands of clones in the sample; 75% to 90% occur only once, and around 1.1% lies in the top ten. The sequence came from a man under 40 who had recovered from COVID-19. Sequencing input: PBMCs or T cells enriched from blood (not recorded which). The chain recombines TRBV5-4 with TRBJ2-6, with 7 bases aligning to TRBD1. The CDR3 sequence: CASSYDRVGVGANVLTF. Here the CDR3 DNA reads TGTGCCAGCAGCTATGACAGGGTGGGGGTTGGGGCCAACGTCCTGACTTTC.